These 6 T cell receptor beta chains came from one sample sequenced in a study of T-cell reconstitution after alpha-beta-depleted transplantation in children. This sample's TCRbeta library carried unique molecular identifier barcodes. TCRdb fed the PCR reads into MiXCR, producing one record per CDR3 protein. The sample contains about 830,000 distinct CDR3 sequences, about 16% of which appear only once. The input for sequencing was PBMCs, mostly from graft donor cells, taken 360 days after TCRalphabeta/CD19-depleted stem cell transplant. The receptors stem from a male patient under 18 who had a stem cell transplant for acute lymphoblastic leukemia, so the T cells may come from the graft donor.

The chain uses TRBV12-3 or TRBV12-4 and TRBJ2-1, with 11 bases lining up with TRBD2. The CDR3 contains 16 residues. J was trimmed by 10 bases and V by 0 bases; bases with no gene match: 8. CDR3 loop: CASSLALVLAGAEQFF. The CDR3 nucleotides are TGTGCCAGCAGTTTAGCGCTAGTACTAGCGGGAGCGGAGCAGTTCTTC.

This rearrangement joins TRBV20-1 to TRBJ1-1; 8 bases align to TRBD1. Germline V lookup: CDR1 DFQATT, CDR2 SNEGSKA (reference sequence). CDR3 size: 17 residues. Germline trimming cut 6 bases from V and 5 bases from J; bases unmatched to any gene: 20. The CDR3 region is CSARGAGGLILWTEAFF. In nucleotides, the CDR3 is TGCAGTGCCCGAGGGGCAGGGGGCTTAATCCTGTGGACTGAAGCTTTCTTT.

This chain connects TRBV29-1 to TRBJ2-4, with D maybe TRBD1 (6 bases). CDR1 is SQVTM, CDR2 ANQGSEA, per germline. Trimming took 6 bases from V and 0 from J, leaving 12 bases between them. The length of the CDR3 is 14 residues. The CDR3 reads CSVQGLLAKNIQYF. The CDR3 DNA reads as TGCAGCGTACAGGGTTTACTAGCCAAAAACATTCAGTACTTC.

This clonotype was found many times. The chain links TRBV6-1 to TRBJ2-7; 9 nucleotides agree with TRBD2. Germline V gives CDR1 MNHNS, CDR2 SASEGT. The CDR3 covers 15 residues. J gave up 3 bases and V 5 bases, and 8 bases lay outside the gene matches. The CDR3 DNA sequence: TGTGCCAGCAGTAGCACCGGGACTAGCAGCTACGAGCAGTACTTC. It yields the protein CASSSTGTSSYEQYF.

This clonotype was seen only a few times. The chain employs TRBV27 and TRBJ2-3, with 9 bases lining up with TRBD2. J gave up 3 bases and V 4 bases, and 11 bases lay outside the gene matches. This CDR3 contains 17 residues. Germline lookup yields CDR1 MNHEY and CDR2 SMNVEV (reference sequence). Written as DNA, the CDR3 is TGTGCCAGCAGTTCACCCCTTAGCGGGAGAGTGACAGATACGCAGTATTTT. It yields the protein CASSSPLSGRVTDTQYF.

The rearrangement joins TRBV2 to TRBJ2-7; D gene uncertain. The V end lost 0 bases, the J end lost 3 bases, and 3 bases lay between the germline ends. Germline values: CDR1 SNHLY, CDR2 FYNNEI. CDR3 length: 12 residues. The CDR3 nucleotides are TGTGCCAGCAGTGAAGCTTTCTACGAGCAGTACTTC. This sequence encodes CASSEAFYEQYF.